Shown below are 23 T cell receptor beta chains from a single sample sequenced in a study of blood T cell repertoires in COVID-19. Method: immunoSEQ multiplex PCR; TCRdb's copy keeps in-frame clones and lacks some. The sample carries more than 110,000 clones, more than 75% recorded once. Sequencing used peripheral blood. The source of these receptors is a woman between 35 and 50 years old with acute or convalescent COVID-19.

This chain joins TRBV4-3 and TRBJ2-2; no firm D call. The germline V gene encodes CDR1 LGHNA and CDR2 YSLEER. The CDR3 consists of 14 residues. The V and J ends lost 1 base and 0 bases respectively, with 3 bases between them. The DNA for the CDR3 is TGCGCCAGCAGCCAAGTTACGAACACCGGGGAGCTGTTTTTT. Translating gives CASSQVTNTGELFF.

CDR3 coding DNA: TGCGCCAGCAGCCAAGACAGAAGTTCACCCCTCCACTTT. Residues: CASSQDRSSPLHF. V gene TRBV4-3 combines with J gene TRBJ1-6; D remains ambiguous. The CDR3 covers 13 residues. Germline CDR1 reads LGHNA; CDR2 reads YSLEER. V lost 0 bases to trimming and J lost 9 bases, with 6 bases between them.

The chain links TRBV5-1 to TRBJ2-2; TRBD2 matches at 13 bases. From germline, CDR1 is SGHRS and CDR2 YFSETQ. CDR3 length: 16 amino acids. The V and J ends lost 3 bases and 4 bases, in that order; junction bases with no gene match: 3. The DNA for the CDR3 is TGCGCCAGCAGCTCACTAGCGGGAGGGCTCACCGGGGAGCTGTTTTTT. It codes for CASSSLAGGLTGELFF.

This chain connects TRBV9 to TRBJ2-2, with 7 bases aligning to TRBD1. The CDR3 length is 16 residues. Germline CDR1 SGDLS, CDR2 YYNGEE. V trimming: 4 bases; J trimming: 3 bases; junction bases outside the gene matches: 9. CDR3 loop: CASSPGGQIYTGELFF. CDR3 DNA sequence: TGTGCCAGCAGCCCAGGGGGACAGATTTACACCGGGGAGCTGTTTTTT.

This clone was detected only a few times. The J gene is TRBJ1-1, the V gene TRBV5-5; 8 nucleotides agree with TRBD1. Germline CDR1 SGHKS, CDR2 YYEKEE (reference sequence). The CDR3 extends over 15 amino acids. J was trimmed by 0 bases and V by 1 base; bases with no gene match: 2. The CDR3 protein is CASSLRTGLNTEAFF. The CDR3 DNA reads as TGTGCCAGCAGCTTGAGGACAGGGTTGAACACTGAAGCTTTCTTT.

This rearrangement joins TRBV5-4 to TRBJ1-6; no clear D gene. There are 15 residues in the CDR3. CDR1 is SGHNT and CDR2 is YYREEE in the germline V gene (reference sequence). Trimming removed 1 base at V and 2 bases at J, with 7 bases between. Here the CDR3 reads CASSLWETYNSPLHF. Written as DNA, the CDR3 is TGTGCCAGCAGCTTGTGGGAGACCTATAATTCACCCCTCCACTTT.

This sequence joins TRBV7-2 and TRBJ1-3, with 7 positions matching TRBD1. The germline V gene has CDR1 SGHTA and CDR2 FQGNSA. This CDR3 region has 16 residues. V was clipped by 1 base and J by 2 bases; unmatched bases: 5. In DNA form, the CDR3 reads TGTGCCAGCAGCTTAGACCCAGGGGGAACTGGAAACACCATATATTTT. Translation gives CASSLDPGGTGNTIYF.

This chain links TRBV19 with TRBJ1-4; TRBD1 might be the D (5 bases). The V end was cut by 8 bases, the J end by 7 bases, with 17 bases between. Germline CDR1 is LNHDA and CDR2 is SQIVND (reference sequence). CDR3 size: 14 residues. The CDR3 nucleotides read TGTGCCAGTCTAGACAGTGCTTTAGGTGAAAAACTGTTTTTT. This gives the protein CASLDSALGEKLFF.

This chain links TRBV9 with TRBJ2-3, with TRBD2 matching over 10 bases. The CDR3 length is 16 residues. Germline V gene sequence: CDR1 SGDLS, CDR2 YYNGEE. The ends lost 1 base at V and 2 bases at J; junction bases unmatched: 4. The CDR3 nucleotides are TGTGCCAGCAGCGTACTTAGCGGGGGGTCCACAGATACGCAGTATTTT. Translating gives CASSVLSGGSTDTQYF.

This chain connects TRBV6-2 or TRBV6-3 to TRBJ2-5; 13 nucleotides match TRBD2. Germline V lookup: CDR1 MNHEY, CDR2 SVGEGT. This CDR3 has 16 amino acids. After removal of 6 bases from V and 1 base from J, the junction contained 5 bases not matched to a gene. CDR3 in amino acids: CASSDGTSGTQETQYF. In DNA, the CDR3 is TGTGCCAGCAGCGATGGGACTAGCGGGACCCAAGAGACCCAGTACTTC.

V usage is TRBV30 and J usage is TRBJ2-7, with D tentatively TRBD2 (6 bases). From germline, CDR1 is GTSNPN and CDR2 SVGIG (reference sequence). There are 14 residues in the CDR3. V was pared by 0 bases and J by 2 bases, with 11 bases between. CDR3 loop: CAWSVLRGTYEQYF. The CDR3 nucleotides are TGTGCCTGGAGTGTATTGCGGGGTACCTACGAGCAGTACTTC.

V usage is TRBV7-9 and J usage is TRBJ2-7; 8 nucleotides agree with TRBD2. The CDR3 consists of 14 residues. The germline CDR1 and CDR2 sequences are SEHNR and FQNEAQ (reference sequence). V gave up 5 bases and J gave up 2 bases; unmatched junction bases: 5. CDR3 coding DNA: TGTGCCAGCAGCCCCGGGGGGGGGCCCTACGAGCAGTACTTC. Amino acid sequence: CASSPGGGPYEQYF.

CDR3 loop: CSAGSGAHTEAFF. CDR3 nucleotide sequence: TGCAGCGCTGGGAGCGGGGCGCACACTGAAGCTTTCTTT. The gene calls are TRBV29-1 and TRBJ1-1; D is possibly TRBD1 (5 bases). The V and J ends lost 7 bases and 3 bases respectively, with 15 bases between them. CDR1 SQVTM and CDR2 ANQGSEA come from the germline V gene. The CDR3 is 13 residues long.

This clone was picked up a small number of times. J is TRBJ2-5 and V is TRBV15, with a possible D match to TRBD1 (5 bases). CDR1 is LNHNV and CDR2 is YYDKDF in the germline V gene (reference sequence). Trimming pared 0 bases from V and 14 bases from J, leaving 13 bases between. The CDR3 is 12 amino acids. The CDR3, as DNA: TGTGCCACCAGCAGAGATCTTACAGGTTCCTACTTC. Amino acids: CATSRDLTGSYF.

The table lists this clone with a count of one. This rearrangement joins TRBV21-1 to TRBJ1-6. TRBV21-1 is a known pseudogene. The CDR3 length is 17 residues. The CDR3 protein is CASRKREVNSYNSPLHF. The CDR3 DNA follows: TGTGCCAGCAGAAAAAGGGAGGTGAATTCCTATAATTCACCCCTCCACTTT.

V and J are TRBV6-4 and TRBJ1-2, with a possible D match to TRBD1 (5 bases). V lost 4 bases, J lost 4 bases, and 16 bases lay in between. Per germline, CDR1 MRHNA and CDR2 SNTAGT. The CDR3 runs 15 residues. Here the CDR3 reads CASSAVPGDSYGYTF. DNA for the CDR3: TGTGCCAGCAGTGCAGTTCCAGGTGACAGCTATGGCTACACCTTC.

The table lists this clone with a count of one. This sequence joins TRBV12-3 or TRBV12-4 and TRBJ1-2; D remains ambiguous. V was pared by 0 bases and J by 7 bases, with 6 bases between. The CDR3 consists of 12 residues. This chain's CDR3 is CASSLARVGYTF. The CDR3 coding sequence is TGTGCCAGCAGTTTAGCCCGCGTTGGCTACACCTTC.

The gene calls are TRBV6-5 and TRBJ2-1; 9 bases are shared with TRBD1. Germline loops: CDR1 MNHEY, CDR2 SVGAGI. This CDR3 spans 15 amino acids. V shed 6 bases, J shed 4 bases, and the junction held 7 bases outside the gene matches. CDR3 region: CASSHGQGTYNEQFF. CDR3 coding DNA: TGTGCCAGCAGCCACGGACAGGGGACTTACAATGAGCAGTTCTTC.

This chain connects TRBV9 to TRBJ2-7, with 8 bases identical to TRBD1. The CDR3 contains 14 residues. J was trimmed by 5 bases and V by 3 bases; bases with no gene match: 7. From germline, CDR1 is SGDLS and CDR2 YYNGEE. The CDR3 is CASSAWDRFDEQYF. CDR3 DNA: TGTGCCAGCAGCGCCTGGGACAGGTTCGACGAGCAGTACTTC.

The rearrangement uses TRBV14 and TRBJ2-5; TRBD2 agrees at 10 bases. Germline V CDR1 and CDR2: SGHDN, FVKESK. CDR3 length: 15 amino acids. The V gene end was trimmed by 4 bases and the J gene end by 2 bases; junction bases not matched to a gene: 4. The chain's CDR3 is CASSLLAGEQETQYF. In DNA, the CDR3 is TGTGCCAGCAGCCTCCTAGCGGGGGAACAAGAGACCCAGTACTTC.

The J gene is TRBJ1-6, the V gene TRBV23-1, with D possibly TRBD1 on 6 matching bases. TRBV23-1 is marked as an open reading frame, function uncertain. This CDR3 has 15 amino acids. The ends were cut back, 2 bases at V and 6 bases at J, with 11 bases in the middle. CDR3 in amino acids: CASSQTQGRNSPLHF. The CDR3, as DNA: TGCGCCAGCAGTCAAACTCAGGGGCGTAATTCACCCCTCCACTTT.

This clone was counted a single time. This chain uses TRBV4-1 with TRBJ2-1, with a tentative D call TRBD1 (5 bases). The germline gives CDR1 MGHRA, CDR2 YSYEKL. The CDR3 sequence is 13 residues long. The germline V and J ends were trimmed by 1 base and 10 bases, with 11 bases remaining between them. CDR3 residues: CASSQGGLGEQFF. In DNA form, the CDR3 reads TGCGCCAGCAGCCAAGGGGGCCTAGGGGAGCAGTTCTTC.

The chain couples TRBV7-3 to TRBJ2-3; D might be TRBD2 (6 bases). The V gene's germline CDR1 is SGHTA and CDR2 FQGTGA. V was pared by 4 bases and J by 10 bases, with 6 bases between. This CDR3 is 10 amino acids long. The CDR3 coding sequence is TGTGCCAGCAGCTGGGGGGCGCAGTATTTT. It translates to CASSWGAQYF.